The TCR beta chain described here comes from a study of blood T cell repertoires in COVID-19. Study details: Acute and convalescent COVID-19 specimens originated in the United States, Italy and Spain. Sources were T cells, B-cell-depleted T cells, or PBMCs; the material itself was cDNA or gDNA.

Germline loops: CDR1 MNHNY, CDR2 SVGAGI (reference sequence). Trimming stripped 5 bases from V and 2 bases from J, with 21 bases between. The CDR3 runs 17 residues. In the original processing: Reference gene primer amplification in the assay estimated nucleated cell counts. Profiling relied on immunoSEQ multiplex PCR, and the TCRdb table lists in-frame clones only, not all of them. D and trimming were read from the DNA, whereas the V and J calls and clone size are those reported in that table. The sample carries 60,000 to 75,000 clones, about 89% recorded once. The sequencing input was peripheral blood. The chain employs TRBV6-6 and TRBJ1-2; tentative D call: TRBD1 (6 bases). This clonotype was obtained from a man aged 60 to 69 with acute or convalescent COVID-19. For the CDR3, the DNA is TGTGCCAGCAGTCGCGGACTCCCAAGGGGGAAGAACTATGGCTACACCTTC. Its protein is CASSRGLPRGKNYGYTF.